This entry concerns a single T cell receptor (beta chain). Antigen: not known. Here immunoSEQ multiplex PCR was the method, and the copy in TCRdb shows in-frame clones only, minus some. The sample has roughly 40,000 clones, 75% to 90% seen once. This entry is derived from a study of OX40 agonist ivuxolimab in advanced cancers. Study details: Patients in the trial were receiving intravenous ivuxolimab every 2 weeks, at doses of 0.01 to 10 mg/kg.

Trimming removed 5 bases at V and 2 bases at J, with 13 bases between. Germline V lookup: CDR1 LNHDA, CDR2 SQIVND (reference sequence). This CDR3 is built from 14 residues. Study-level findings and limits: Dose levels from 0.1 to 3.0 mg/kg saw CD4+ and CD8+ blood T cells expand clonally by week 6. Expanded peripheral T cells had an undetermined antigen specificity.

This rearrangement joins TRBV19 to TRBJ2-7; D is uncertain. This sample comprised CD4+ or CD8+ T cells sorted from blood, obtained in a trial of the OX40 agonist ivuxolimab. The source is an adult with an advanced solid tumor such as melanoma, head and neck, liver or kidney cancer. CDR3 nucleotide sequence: TGTGCCAGTAGTCAGACGAGGCAGACCTACGAGCAGTACTTC. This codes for CASSQTRQTYEQYF.